This T cell receptor (beta chain) was profiled in a study of T cells in Graves' hyperthyroidism and ophthalmopathy. The germline V and J ends were trimmed by 5 bases and 4 bases, with 11 bases remaining between them. Germline-derived CDR1 and CDR2 are LNHDA and SQIVND (reference sequence). This CDR3 comprises 13 residues. TCR beta CDR3 sequences were amplified from RNA transcripts. The HTBI primer set drove a first-round RT-PCR of the TCR CDR3. MiXCR, applied by TCRdb to the multiplex PCR reads, yields one record per CDR3 protein. The table has 550,000 to 650,000 distinct CDR3 sequences, roughly 15% seen once; the top ten hold approximately 15%. Cells are PBMCs isolated from around 10 ml of fresh blood. Study-wide findings and caveats: The model anticipated ophthalmopathy a median about 7 months pre-onset.

Of note for this clonotype: Antigen: not known.

The origin of this receptor is a woman between 35 and 50 years old with Graves' hyperthyroidism. This sequence joins TRBV19 and TRBJ1-2; perhaps TRBD1 as D (5 bases). Material: blood. Written as DNA, the CDR3 is TGTGCCAGTAGTGTACAGGCCTCCTATGGCTACACCTTC. Encoded protein: CASSVQASYGYTF.